This T cell receptor beta chain stems from a study of blood T cell repertoires in COVID-19. Study in general: Spain, Italy and the United States supplied samples that represented acute and convalescent COVID-19.

Only in-frame clones appear in the TCRdb table, and some are missing; sequencing was by immunoSEQ multiplex PCR. The top ten clones hold 8% to 10% of a sample with more than 95,000 clones, roughly four fifths of them seen once. CDR1 and CDR2 (germline): MNHEY, SVGEGT. This CDR3 is built from 16 residues. The V and J ends lost 2 bases and 4 bases respectively, with 18 bases between them. The receptor comes from a woman aged 70-85 years with acute or convalescent COVID-19. The sequencing input was peripheral blood. The rearrangement joins TRBV6-2 or TRBV6-3 to TRBJ2-7; the D gene is possibly TRBD2 (6 bases). CDR3 residues: CASSYGLGGASYEQYF. The CDR3 DNA reads TGTGCCAGCAGTTACGGCCTTGGCGGGGCAAGTTACGAGCAGTACTTC.